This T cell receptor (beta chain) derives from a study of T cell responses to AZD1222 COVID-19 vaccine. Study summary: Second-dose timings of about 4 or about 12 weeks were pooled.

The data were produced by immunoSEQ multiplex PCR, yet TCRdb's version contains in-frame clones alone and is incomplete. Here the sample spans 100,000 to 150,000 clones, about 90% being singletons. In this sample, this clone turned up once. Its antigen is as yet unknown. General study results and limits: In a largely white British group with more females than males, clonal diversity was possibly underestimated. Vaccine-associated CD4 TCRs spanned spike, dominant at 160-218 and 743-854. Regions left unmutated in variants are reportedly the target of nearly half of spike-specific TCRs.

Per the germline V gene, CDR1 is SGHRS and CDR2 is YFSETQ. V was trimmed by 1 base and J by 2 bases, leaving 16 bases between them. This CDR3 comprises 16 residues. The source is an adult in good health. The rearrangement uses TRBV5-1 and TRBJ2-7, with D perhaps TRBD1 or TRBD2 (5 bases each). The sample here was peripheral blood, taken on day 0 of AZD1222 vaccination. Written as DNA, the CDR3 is TGCGCCAGCAGCTTGAACCCAGGGACCATTACCTACGAGCAGTACTTC. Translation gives CASSLNPGTITYEQYF.